Listed below are T cell receptor beta chains from one sample, sequenced in a study of T cell responses to AZD1222 COVID-19 vaccine. Assay used: immunoSEQ multiplex PCR; TCRdb lists only in-frame clones, some missing. Counted here are about 120,000 clones, about 87% occurring once; the ten biggest clones make up 12%. The material sequenced was peripheral blood, taken on day 0 of AZD1222 vaccination. These receptors originate from an adult in good health. Both conserved end residues are trimmed from each CDR3. Each record gives: clone size, D gene, J gene, V gene, CDR3 protein. A D gene is named only where the DNA matches it firmly. Size is omitted from some rows. Given values are once, few, many or a class for expanded clones.

clone size: -
D gene: -
J gene: TRBJ2-3
V gene: TRBV13
CDR3 protein: ASSFGQEFDTQY

clone size: -
D gene: TRBD2
J gene: TRBJ2-4
V gene: TRBV4-1
CDR3 protein: ASSQDRTSGSANIQY

clone size: -
D gene: -
J gene: TRBJ1-1
V gene: TRBV5-4
CDR3 protein: ASSLTGRNTEAF

clone size: -
D gene: -
J gene: TRBJ2-7
V gene: TRBV6-5
CDR3 protein: ASSRGVSYEQY

clone size: -
D gene: TRBD1
J gene: TRBJ2-5
V gene: TRBV13
CDR3 protein: ASSTRDRGRAETQY

clone size: -
D gene: TRBD2
J gene: TRBJ2-7
V gene: TRBV23-1
CDR3 protein: ASQAGLHEQY

clone size: -
D gene: -
J gene: TRBJ2-7
V gene: TRBV28
CDR3 protein: ASSSTQGNGGEQY

clone size: -
D gene: -
J gene: TRBJ1-4
V gene: TRBV9
CDR3 protein: ASSAIDRYNEKLF

clone size: -
D gene: TRBD1
J gene: TRBJ2-1
V gene: TRBV7-6
CDR3 protein: ASSLGTGSSYNEQF

clone size: -
D gene: -
J gene: TRBJ2-4
V gene: TRBV9
CDR3 protein: ASSVASKAKNIQY

clone size: -
D gene: TRBD1
J gene: TRBJ2-3
V gene: TRBV7-9
CDR3 protein: ASSPGAGTGVPDTQY

clone size: -
D gene: -
J gene: TRBJ1-2
V gene: TRBV6-6
CDR3 protein: ASMGKDSNYGYT

clone size: -
D gene: TRBD1
J gene: TRBJ1-4
V gene: TRBV2
CDR3 protein: ASSDLGTDNEKLF

clone size: -
D gene: -
J gene: TRBJ1-5
V gene: TRBV19
CDR3 protein: ASSTGNSNQPQH

clone size: -
D gene: -
J gene: TRBJ2-7
V gene: TRBV28
CDR3 protein: ASSLRGLSYEQY

clone size: -
D gene: TRBD1
J gene: TRBJ1-6
V gene: TRBV11-3
CDR3 protein: ASSFPPGQGVRNSPLH

clone size: -
D gene: TRBD2
J gene: TRBJ2-3
V gene: TRBV4-2
CDR3 protein: ASSLGTTRSTDTQY

clone size: once
D gene: TRBD1
J gene: TRBJ2-7
V gene: TRBV18
CDR3 protein: ASSRYRGPYEQY

clone size: -
D gene: TRBD2
J gene: TRBJ2-1
V gene: TRBV7-2
CDR3 protein: ASSPQRESYNEQF

clone size: -
D gene: -
J gene: TRBJ1-6
V gene: TRBV30
CDR3 protein: AWSDDLYNSPLH

clone size: few
D gene: -
J gene: TRBJ1-3
V gene: TRBV28
CDR3 protein: ASSLLQGNTIY

clone size: -
D gene: -
J gene: TRBJ2-1
V gene: TRBV4-2
CDR3 protein: ASSQDPHFLISYNEQF

clone size: -
D gene: -
J gene: TRBJ2-1
V gene: TRBV5-4
CDR3 protein: ASSFSRSSYNEQF

clone size: -
D gene: -
J gene: TRBJ1-2
V gene: TRBV28
CDR3 protein: ASRVTAYGYT

clone size: -
D gene: -
J gene: TRBJ2-2
V gene: TRBV6-4
CDR3 protein: ASSDSDKDTGELF

clone size: once
D gene: -
J gene: TRBJ2-2
V gene: TRBV28
CDR3 protein: ASSPSESGELF

clone size: -
D gene: -
J gene: TRBJ2-1
V gene: TRBV28
CDR3 protein: ASSFGGGGEQF

clone size: -
D gene: -
J gene: TRBJ1-1
V gene: TRBV4-2
CDR3 protein: ASSQEAGSSPRDTEAF

clone size: once
D gene: TRBD2
J gene: TRBJ2-1
V gene: TRBV5-6
CDR3 protein: ASSLTSGRTRSYNEQF

clone size: -
D gene: -
J gene: TRBJ2-7
V gene: TRBV5-8
CDR3 protein: ASSSEGRIYEQY

clone size: -
D gene: -
J gene: TRBJ2-2
V gene: TRBV3-1/TRBV3-2
CDR3 protein: ASSPPGGGTGELF

clone size: -
D gene: -
J gene: TRBJ1-2
V gene: TRBV4-3
CDR3 protein: ASSQPGQPFSGYT

clone size: -
D gene: TRBD1
J gene: TRBJ1-4
V gene: TRBV13
CDR3 protein: ASSKRTGGGSEKLF

clone size: -
D gene: TRBD1
J gene: TRBJ2-3
V gene: TRBV24-1
CDR3 protein: ATSDLGQGTDTQY

clone size: -
D gene: TRBD2
J gene: TRBJ2-1
V gene: TRBV6-5
CDR3 protein: ASRKTSGTDNEQF

clone size: -
D gene: -
J gene: TRBJ2-1
V gene: TRBV7-2
CDR3 protein: ASSPGLLGYEQF

clone size: -
D gene: -
J gene: TRBJ1-1
V gene: TRBV3-1/TRBV3-2
CDR3 protein: ASSPTGTSNEAF

clone size: -
D gene: TRBD2
J gene: TRBJ2-2
V gene: TRBV28
CDR3 protein: ASSLSGWVAGKNTGELF

clone size: -
D gene: -
J gene: TRBJ2-5
V gene: TRBV3-1/TRBV3-2
CDR3 protein: ASSHGSRAQY

clone size: -
D gene: -
J gene: TRBJ1-1
V gene: TRBV18
CDR3 protein: ASGTDLNTEAF

clone size: -
D gene: -
J gene: TRBJ1-2
V gene: TRBV28
CDR3 protein: ASSSRQSGYT

clone size: -
D gene: -
J gene: TRBJ2-5
V gene: TRBV18
CDR3 protein: ASSPPGRETQY

clone size: -
D gene: TRBD1
J gene: TRBJ1-2
V gene: TRBV20-1
CDR3 protein: SASPSGAGGTNYGYT

clone size: once
D gene: -
J gene: TRBJ1-1
V gene: TRBV13
CDR3 protein: ASSLVRGEAF

clone size: -
D gene: TRBD2
J gene: TRBJ2-7
V gene: TRBV5-1
CDR3 protein: ASSSLGREVHEQY

clone size: -
D gene: TRBD2
J gene: TRBJ2-2
V gene: TRBV3-1/TRBV3-2
CDR3 protein: ASSHLGLVDTGELF

clone size: -
D gene: -
J gene: TRBJ1-4
V gene: TRBV20-1
CDR3 protein: SATFNEKLF

clone size: -
D gene: -
J gene: TRBJ1-2
V gene: TRBV7-2
CDR3 protein: ASSLAFLGSYGYT

clone size: -
D gene: TRBD2
J gene: TRBJ2-5
V gene: TRBV24-1
CDR3 protein: ATSGSGRRETQY

clone size: -
D gene: -
J gene: TRBJ2-2
V gene: TRBV2
CDR3 protein: ASQVEARGELF

clone size: -
D gene: TRBD1
J gene: TRBJ1-5
V gene: TRBV28
CDR3 protein: ASQRRGTGPNQPQH

clone size: -
D gene: TRBD2
J gene: TRBJ2-1
V gene: TRBV19
CDR3 protein: ASSRKSTSGSQEQF

clone size: few
D gene: -
J gene: TRBJ1-1
V gene: TRBV5-1
CDR3 protein: ASSLAGGGVNTEAF

clone size: once
D gene: -
J gene: TRBJ1-5
V gene: TRBV12-3/TRBV12-4
CDR3 protein: ASSFSGDQPQH